This T cell receptor beta chain was obtained from a study of blood T cells in healthy people across ages. The CDR3 spans 15 residues. Germline CDR1 LGHNA, CDR2 YNFKEQ. V trimming: 0 bases; J trimming: 7 bases; junction bases outside the gene matches: 7. Study results and limitations: The fall in TCR beta diversity per million T cells was roughly linear with age. Naive T cell percentage strongly correlated with TCR beta diversity.

Together with a sample-barcoded 5' primer, a J-beta primer mix was included in a second PCR lasting roughly 7 to 11 cycles. Each CDR3 protein is one row after TCRdb ran MiXCR on the 5' RACE reads. The sample lists about 1.5 million distinct CDR3 sequences, 35% to 45% seen once, with about 4.1% in the top ten. Comment on this clonotype: Its target is unknown.

The chain has TRBV4-2 and TRBJ1-2, with TRBD1 matching 8 bases. The specimen sequenced was blood. The TCR comes from a young woman in good health. CDR3 amino acids: CASSQENQGAGGYTF. CDR3 nucleotides: TGTGCCAGCAGCCAAGAAAATCAGGGGGCGGGTGGCTACACCTTC.